One and the same sample provided the 20 T cell receptor beta chains below, sequenced in a study of response to subunit inactivated influenza vaccine. TCRdb independently ran MiXCR on the RT-PCR reads; one entry per CDR3 protein. The table shows under 550,000 distinct CDR3 sequences, with roughly 8.2% occurring only once. This specimen consisted of PBMCs from blood, obtained about 24 months after vaccination. The receptors come from a man in his fifties or sixties who received an inactivated influenza vaccine.

The CDR3 DNA follows: TGTGCCGGGACTTCGGCCGGAGAGCAGTACTTC. Residues: CAGTSAGEQYF. The chain employs TRBV30 and TRBJ2-7; D may be TRBD2 (6 bases). Trimming cost V 8 bases and J 7 bases, with 15 bases left between them. The CDR3 spans 11 residues. Germline V gene sequence: CDR1 GTSNPN, CDR2 SVGIG (reference sequence).

This clonotype has at least ten counts. The V call is TRBV20-1, the J call TRBJ2-3; possibly TRBD1 or TRBD2 for D (5 bases each). The V end was cut by 1 base, the J end by 3 bases, with 11 bases between. This CDR3 is built from 14 residues. CDR1 and CDR2 from the germline V gene are DFQATT and SNEGSKA (reference sequence). The CDR3 spells CSARGGKPTDTQYF. Written as DNA, the CDR3 is TGCAGTGCTAGAGGGGGGAAGCCGACAGATACGCAGTATTTT.

The table lists this clonotype with a few counts. The gene calls are TRBV20-1 and TRBJ1-4; D call uncertain. Trimming removed 0 bases at V and 4 bases at J, with 9 bases between. Germline V gene data show CDR1 as DFQATT and CDR2 as SNEGSKA (reference sequence). The CDR3 has 14 residues. The CDR3 reads CSARDQAINEKLFF. The CDR3 DNA sequence: TGCAGTGCTAGAGATCAGGCGATTAATGAAAAACTGTTTTTT.

There are a few counts of this clonotype. The chain joins TRBV20-1 to TRBJ2-1; 14 bases are a match to TRBD2. Germline V gene sequence: CDR1 DFQATT, CDR2 SNEGSKA (reference sequence). This CDR3 is built from 17 residues. With V trimmed by 5 bases and J by 0 bases, 6 bases remained unmatched. This CDR3 reads CSAPTSGRGGSYNEQFF. The CDR3 nucleotides read TGCAGTGCTCCGACTAGCGGGAGGGGGGGCTCCTACAATGAGCAGTTCTTC.

This clonotype was observed at least ten times. The rearrangement uses TRBV5-1 and TRBJ2-7; D is perhaps TRBD1 or TRBD2 (5 bases each). The germline V gene has CDR1 SGHRS and CDR2 YFSETQ. There are 13 residues in the CDR3. Trimming shortened V by 5 bases and J by 3 bases, and 12 bases separated the two germline ends. CDR3 region: CASSYGTFYEQYF. CDR3 DNA sequence: TGCGCCAGCAGTTACGGGACGTTCTACGAGCAGTACTTC.

This clonotype appeared a few times. V usage is TRBV9 and J usage is TRBJ2-3; tentative D call: TRBD1 (6 bases). The V end was cut by 1 base, the J end by 1 base, with 13 bases between. Germline V gene sequence: CDR1 SGDLS, CDR2 YYNGEE. The CDR3 spans 16 residues. CDR3 bases: TGTGCCAGCAGCGTATCAGCCCGACAGGGCACAGATACGCAGTATTTT. Translated: CASSVSARQGTDTQYF.

This clonotype was counted at least ten times. V is TRBV7-9 and J is TRBJ1-4; 8 nucleotides line up with TRBD1. Trimming at V came to 3 bases and at J to 8 bases, leaving 5 bases not matched to a gene. Germline CDR1 and CDR2: SEHNR and FQNEAQ (reference sequence). This CDR3 is 14 amino acids long. CDR3 sequence: CASSLTGAMEKLFF. The CDR3 coding sequence is TGTGCCAGCAGCTTGACAGGGGCAATGGAAAAACTGTTTTTT. Using reference TRBV7-9 and TRBJ1-4 for the parts outside the CDR3, the full variable domain is DTGVSQNPRHKITKRGQNVTFRCDPISEHNRLYWYRQTLGQGPEFLTYFQNEAQLEKSRLLSDRFSAERPKGSFSTLEIQRTEQGDSAMYLCASSLTGAMEKLFFGSGTQLSVL.

The chain links TRBV4-2 to TRBJ2-7; possible D gene TRBD1, 6 bases. V was cut by 3 bases and J by 4 bases, with 13 bases left in between. Per germline, CDR1 LGHNA and CDR2 YNFKEQ. This CDR3 spans 14 amino acids. The DNA for the CDR3 is TGTGCCAGCAGCCACGGACAGAATAGTTACGAGCAGTACTTC. Translation gives CASSHGQNSYEQYF.

Comment on this clonotype: Germline and junction disagree at one end, which may indicate a read error. This chain links TRBV4-3 with TRBJ2-2; D is unclear. CDR1 is LGHNA, CDR2 YSLEER, per germline. This CDR3 region has 17 residues. The CDR3 DNA sequence: TGCGCCTGCAGCCCTACGCTGCTAGTAACCTACACCGGGGAGCTGTTTTTT. Protein: CACSPTLLVTYTGELFF.

This clonotype has at least ten counts. The V gene is TRBV10-3, the J gene TRBJ2-3; D possibly corresponds to TRBD2 (6 bases). Trimming took 6 bases from V and 5 from J, leaving 9 bases between them. The germline CDR1 and CDR2 sequences are ENHRY and SYGVKD. CDR3 size: 12 residues. CDR3 DNA: TGTGCCATCAGCGGGAGTGGAGATACGCAGTATTTT. Protein: CAISGSGDTQYF.

There are many counts of this clonotype. J is TRBJ2-1 and V is TRBV3-1; the match to TRBD1 covers 9 bases. CDR3 length: 15 residues. J gave up 4 bases and V 4 bases, and 5 bases lay outside the gene matches. Per germline, CDR1 LGHDT and CDR2 YNNKEL (reference sequence). The CDR3 sequence: CASSPTGTGYNEQFF. The CDR3 DNA reads as TGTGCCAGCAGCCCAACCGGGACAGGGTACAATGAGCAGTTCTTC.

This clonotype was counted a few times. The rearrangement joins TRBV5-4 to TRBJ2-3, with 8 positions matching TRBD2. Trimming cost V 4 bases and J 6 bases; bases outside gene matches: 7. Germline CDR1 SGHNT, CDR2 YYREEE (reference sequence). The CDR3 length is 14 residues. The CDR3 DNA is TGTGCCAGCAGCCGTAGCGGGGCCGGCGATACGCAGTATTTT. Its protein is CASSRSGAGDTQYF.

Ten or more counts support this clonotype. The chain links TRBV11-1 to TRBJ1-3; D is possibly TRBD1 (6 bases). The germline V and J ends were trimmed by 6 bases and 2 bases, with 11 bases remaining between them. CDR1 SGHAT and CDR2 FQDESV come from the germline V gene (reference sequence). The length of the CDR3 is 14 residues. The CDR3 loop is CASRTGTTGNTIYF. The CDR3 nucleotides read TGTGCCAGCAGGACCGGGACAACTGGAAACACCATATATTTT.

At least ten counts were recorded for this clonotype. The chain carries TRBV6-5 and TRBJ2-7, with TRBD1 identical over 10 bases. Germline lookup yields CDR1 MNHEY and CDR2 SVGAGI. The V segment lost 2 bases and the J segment 3 bases; nucleotides outside the gene matches: 13. The CDR3 has 18 residues. The CDR3 protein is CASSYTPIGQGVGYEQYF. As DNA, the CDR3 is TGTGCCAGCAGTTACACCCCGATCGGACAGGGGGTGGGCTACGAGCAGTACTTC.

This clonotype was seen only a few times. The chain recombines TRBV6-2 or TRBV6-3 with TRBJ2-1; D is undetermined. V was shortened by 6 bases and J by 4 bases, with 4 bases between the two germline ends. Germline lookup yields CDR1 MNHEY and CDR2 SVGEGT. The length of the CDR3 is 11 residues. In nucleotides, the CDR3 is TGTGCCAGCAGATGGTACAATGAGCAGTTCTTC. Its translation is CASRWYNEQFF.

Many counts were recorded for this clonotype. The chain joins TRBV7-9 to TRBJ2-7, with a tentative D call TRBD1 (5 bases). This CDR3 has 15 residues. Germline V gene sequence: CDR1 SEHNR, CDR2 FQNEAQ (reference sequence). V was cut by 3 bases and J by 3 bases, with 15 bases left in between. Here the CDR3 reads CASSLAWGRDYEQYF. CDR3 bases: TGTGCCAGCAGCTTGGCATGGGGCAGGGACTACGAGCAGTACTTC.

The V gene is TRBV28, the J gene TRBJ2-7; D gene unclear. Trimming pared 3 bases from V and 12 bases from J, leaving 12 bases between. There are 11 residues in the CDR3. Germline V gives CDR1 MDHEN, CDR2 SYDVKM. The DNA of the CDR3 is TGTGCCAGCAGTTTGGGTTCCAATGGGTACTTC. This sequence encodes CASSLGSNGYF.

In DNA, the CDR3 is TGTGCCATCAGTAGTCCGGACAGGATCAGCTCCTACGAGCAGTACTTC. Its protein product is CAISSPDRISSYEQYF. The chain has TRBV10-3 and TRBJ2-7; the match to TRBD1 covers 7 bases. Trimming at V came to 5 bases and at J to 0 bases, leaving 10 bases not matched to a gene. This CDR3 is 16 amino acids long. Looked up from germline, CDR1 is ENHRY and CDR2 is SYGVKD.

The chain has TRBV20-1 and TRBJ1-5; 10 bases are shared with TRBD1. The germline V gene encodes CDR1 DFQATT and CDR2 SNEGSKA (reference sequence). Germline trimming cut 3 bases from V and 4 bases from J; bases unmatched to any gene: 3. CDR3 length: 14 residues. DNA for the CDR3: TGCAGTGCTAGTGAGGGACAGGGGAATCAGCCCCAGCATTTT. This gives the protein CSASEGQGNQPQHF.

Ten or more counts support this clonotype. The V call is TRBV5-5, the J call TRBJ1-4, with TRBD1 matching 11 bases. Germline trimming cut 4 bases from V and 5 bases from J; bases unmatched to any gene: 7. Germline V CDR1 and CDR2: SGHKS, YYEKEE (reference sequence). This CDR3 is 16 amino acids long. The CDR3 DNA reads as TGTGCCAGCAGCCGGACAGGGGGCGCGGGGAATGAAAAACTGTTTTTT. Encoded protein: CASSRTGGAGNEKLFF.